Included here is one T cell receptor (beta chain) sequence, with context. Other DNA sequences within the sample encode an identical CDR3. These data originate in a study of blood T cell repertoires in COVID-19. Study-wide background: There were acute and convalescent COVID-19 samples, and they came from the United States, Italy and Spain. T cells, B-cell-depleted T cells, or PBMCs supplied cDNA or gDNA.

Original processing notes: Amplification with reference gene primers provided the estimates of nucleated cell counts. Generated by immunoSEQ multiplex PCR, the TCRdb table keeps only in-frame clones and is missing some. V, J and clone size reflect that table, while D and trimming were determined from the DNA. The sample holds about 140,000 clones, around nine tenths seen once. CDR1 and CDR2 from the germline V gene are MDHEN and SYDVKM. V lost 8 bases to trimming and J lost 3 bases, with 11 bases between them. The CDR3 length is 13 residues. The sequenced sample was peripheral blood. The gene calls are TRBV28 and TRBJ1-5; unclear D gene. This TCR derives from a man aged 55 to 70 with active or convalescent COVID-19. As DNA, the CDR3 is TGTGCCAGCTCTCTGAGTCTCAATCAGCCCCAGCATTTT. Its translation: CASSLSLNQPQHF.